Below, 9 T cell receptor beta chains from the same sample are listed, as sequenced in a study of CD8+ T cells in alopecia areata. Extracted RNA was reverse transcribed, and the resulting cDNA served as sequencing template. The assay was immunoSEQ multiplex PCR, and TCRdb's table has in-frame clones only and misses some. The sample holds a few hundred thousand clones, 30% to 40% seen once. As for treatment: oral pan-JAK inhibitor, 5-10 mg twice daily. The material was CD4+ T cells sorted from blood, obtained at approximately week 31, from a patient treated with tofacitinib. These TCRs come from a human donor with alopecia areata.

V is TRBV7-8 and J is TRBJ2-1; D may be TRBD2 (7 bases). Trimming removed 3 bases from V and 8 bases from J, with 35 bases in between. CDR3 length equals 21 residues. Per the germline V gene, CDR1 is SGHVS and CDR2 is FQNEAQ. CDR3 DNA sequence: TGTGCCAGCAGCTTCCACACCGGGGGGACACACCGCCTAGGGAACAGGGATGAGCAGTTCTTC. The encoded protein is CASSFHTGGTHRLGNRDEQFF.

The chain links TRBV9 to TRBJ2-7, with 8 bases lining up with TRBD2. CDR1 and CDR2 from the germline V gene are SGDLS and YYNGEE. The V gene end was trimmed by 0 bases and the J gene end by 0 bases; junction bases not matched to a gene: 2. The length of the CDR3 is 15 residues. The CDR3 sequence is CASSVATSGSYEQYF. In DNA form, the CDR3 reads TGTGCCAGCAGCGTAGCTACTAGCGGCTCCTACGAGCAGTACTTC. Based on the CDR3 plus reference TRBV9 and TRBJ2-7, the full variable domain is DSGVTQTPKHLITATGQRVTLRCSPRSGDLSVYWYQQSLDQGLQFLIQYYNGEERAKGNILERFSAQQFPDLHSELNLSSLELGDSALYFCASSVATSGSYEQYFGPGTRLTVT.

This chain links TRBV5-4 with TRBJ2-5; the D is unclear. V was cut by 0 bases and J by 5 bases, with 17 bases left in between. Germline-derived CDR1 and CDR2 are SGHNT and YYREEE (reference sequence). This CDR3 comprises 16 residues. CDR3 nucleotides: TGTGCCAGCAGCTTGGTGGACCGCGCGTTCGGGGAGACCCAGTACTTC. Amino acids: CASSLVDRAFGETQYF.

The chain combines TRBV28 with TRBJ1-2; TRBD1 matches 8 bases. The CDR3 is 14 amino acids. After removal of 4 bases from V and 5 bases from J, the junction contained 6 bases not matched to a gene. From germline, CDR1 is MDHEN and CDR2 SYDVKM. The CDR3 sequence: CASSSGTGPYGYTF. The CDR3 DNA follows: TGTGCCAGCAGTTCCGGGACAGGCCCGTATGGCTACACCTTC.

The V call is TRBV6-1, the J call TRBJ1-6; 7 nucleotides line up with TRBD1. The CDR3 contains 13 residues. Germline assignment: CDR1 MNHNS and CDR2 SASEGT. After removal of 5 bases from V and 7 bases from J, the junction contained 2 bases not matched to a gene. DNA for the CDR3: TGTGCCAGCAGTTTGACAGGGAATTCACCCCTCCACTTT. As protein: CASSLTGNSPLHF.

The chain links TRBV28 to TRBJ2-7; 8 bases map to TRBD1. Trimming at V came to 4 bases and at J to 0 bases, leaving 20 bases not matched to a gene. This CDR3 contains 20 residues. In germline, CDR1 is MDHEN, CDR2 SYDVKM. CDR3 residues: CASSYPIGTGLYKSSYEQYF. DNA for the CDR3: TGTGCCAGCAGTTACCCAATCGGGACAGGATTATACAAAAGCTCCTACGAGCAGTACTTC.

In this sample, this clone turned up once. The chain links TRBV27 to TRBJ1-1, with D perhaps matching TRBD1 (5 bases). V shed 3 bases and J shed 1 base, with 12 bases lying between them. CDR1 MNHEY and CDR2 SMNVEV come from the germline V gene (reference sequence). This CDR3 has 15 amino acids. CDR3 nucleotides: TGTGCCAGCAGTTTCAGGGCCGACAGGAACACTGAAGCTTTCTTT. Residues: CASSFRADRNTEAFF.

The J gene is TRBJ1-1, the V gene TRBV7-9; tentatively, D is TRBD1 (6 bases). V shed 4 bases and J shed 11 bases, with 17 bases lying between them. Germline values: CDR1 SEHNR, CDR2 FQNEAQ (reference sequence). The CDR3 extends over 13 amino acids. CDR3 sequence reads: CASSWTDAAGAFF. The CDR3 DNA reads as TGTGCCAGCAGCTGGACAGACGCGGCCGGTGCTTTCTTT.

This clone was recorded a few times. V usage is TRBV19 and J usage is TRBJ2-3; 9 bases map to TRBD1. Germline CDR1 reads LNHDA; CDR2 reads SQIVND (reference sequence). This CDR3 has 15 amino acids. The junction had 6 bases not matched to a gene; V was cut back by 5 bases and J by 3 bases. The CDR3 sequence: CASSPDRGGTDTQYF. The CDR3 nucleotides are TGTGCCAGTAGTCCGGACAGGGGAGGGACAGATACGCAGTATTTT.